This T cell receptor (beta chain) was sequenced in a study of blood T cell repertoires in COVID-19. Per the germline V gene, CDR1 is LNHDA and CDR2 is SQIVND (reference sequence). The CDR3 spans 15 residues. Trimming stripped 6 bases from V and 1 base from J, with 13 bases between. Methods used by the authors: The assay estimated nucleated cells by amplifying reference gene primers. Only in-frame clones appear in the TCRdb table, and some are missing; sequencing was by immunoSEQ multiplex PCR. D and trimming come from the DNA, and the V and J calls and clone size come from that table. The table has around 78,000 clones, roughly 86% seen once; the top ten hold approximately 1.8%.

Sequencing used peripheral blood. The receptor was derived from a woman aged 60 to 75 with acute or convalescent COVID-19. This chain links TRBV19 with TRBJ1-3; possible D gene TRBD1, 6 bases. Here the CDR3 reads CASSQQGTSGNTIYF. The CDR3 nucleotides read TGTGCCAGTAGCCAACAGGGTACTTCTGGAAACACCATATATTTT. Complete variable domain (other parts from reference TRBV19 and TRBJ1-3): DGGITQSPKYLFRKEGQNVTLSCEQNLNHDAMYWYRQDPGQGLRLIYYSQIVNDFQKGDIAEGYSVSREKKESFPLTVTSAQKNPTAFYLCASSQQGTSGNTIYFGEGSWLTVV.